This passage covers 8 T cell receptor beta chains from one sample sequenced in a study of T cell repertoires in cytomegalovirus infection (dated by TCRdb to the late 2010s). The run used an Illumina HiSeq 1500. The public sequencing data were trimmed at Q25 with fastp and processed into clonotypes with MiXCR by TCRdb, which kept only in-frame beta chains. Rows merge per CDR3 protein into single entries with the most common DNA and genes. The sample records hundreds of thousands of distinct CDR3 sequences, roughly 29% of which are singletons. The ten largest clones add up to roughly 20% of the sample. Explained via the paper, the treatment or condition label denotes: in vitro stimulation with specific CMV peptide epitopes to enrich CMV-specific T cells. Their antigen targets remain unknown. Source: cultured PBMCs, taken from culture after CMV antigen stimulation. These receptors were taken from a human donor in good health (CMV status not recorded). Some clones in this sample may be carry-over from other donors' samples.

This clonotype occurred a few times. This chain links TRBV25-1 with TRBJ2-7, with 7 bases aligning to TRBD1. CDR1 MGHDK and CDR2 SYGVNS come from the germline V gene. V dropped 4 bases and J dropped 4; count of bases not matched to a gene: 7. This CDR3 has 14 residues. CDR3 sequence reads: CASSATGSLYEQYF. The CDR3 DNA sequence: TGTGCCAGCAGTGCGACAGGGTCGTTATACGAGCAGTACTTC.

The chain uses TRBV12-3 or TRBV12-4 and TRBJ1-1; D gene unclear. The CDR3 has 12 amino acids. Trimming left V 1 base short and J 4 bases short, with 4 bases between. The CDR3 bases are TGTGCCAGCAGTTTAGTATTCACTGAAGCTTTCTTT. This gives the protein CASSLVFTEAFF.

This chain joins TRBV15 and TRBJ1-5; possibly TRBD1 for D (5 bases). The CDR3 covers 14 residues. The V gene's germline CDR1 is LNHNV and CDR2 YYDKDF (reference sequence). Trimming cost V 2 bases and J 6 bases, with 11 bases left between them. CDR3 region: CATSRRGGAQPQHF. DNA of the CDR3: TGTGCCACCAGCAGAAGGGGAGGGGCTCAGCCCCAGCATTTT.

This clonotype was detected only a few times. The V gene is TRBV19, the J gene TRBJ2-7; 7 bases match TRBD1. V was pared by 1 base and J by 4 bases, with 13 bases of the junction left unmatched. The CDR3 contains 17 residues. The germline gives CDR1 LNHDA, CDR2 SQIVND (reference sequence). The CDR3 DNA is TGTGCCAGTAGTATAGTTGCAAAACCGGGACAGCCTTACGAGCAGTACTTC. It translates to CASSIVAKPGQPYEQYF.

This clonotype was counted a few times. The chain couples TRBV29-1 to TRBJ1-5; D gene unclear. This CDR3 is built from 14 residues. Germline CDR1 and CDR2: SQVTM and ANQGSEA. V was cut by 1 base and J by 1 base, with 8 bases left in between. CDR3: CSVEVAGSNQPQHF. The DNA of the CDR3 is TGCAGCGTTGAAGTCGCGGGGAGCAATCAGCCCCAGCATTTT.

This clonotype was seen a handful of times. J is TRBJ1-1 and V is TRBV6-1, with 7 bases matching TRBD1. The CDR3 consists of 13 residues. From germline, CDR1 is MNHNS and CDR2 SASEGT. V dropped 10 bases and J dropped 5; count of bases not matched to a gene: 10. Here the CDR3 DNA reads TGTGCCATCCCGGCGGGACAGCGGACTGAAGCTTTCTTT. The encoded protein is CAIPAGQRTEAFF.

This clonotype has just a few counts. The chain combines TRBV29-1 with TRBJ1-5; the D gene is possibly TRBD1 (5 bases). V lost 4 bases and J lost 2, with 15 bases in between. Germline loops: CDR1 SQVTM, CDR2 ANQGSEA. This CDR3 has 15 amino acids. In DNA, the CDR3 is TGCAGCGTTGTGTTACCTGGGGGGGGCAATCAGCCCCAGCATTTT. This codes for CSVVLPGGGNQPQHF.

V gene TRBV10-3 combines with J gene TRBJ1-5; 9 positions agree with TRBD1. In germline, CDR1 is ENHRY, CDR2 SYGVKD. The length of the CDR3 is 15 residues. J lost 4 bases, V lost 4 bases, and 5 bases had no gene match. The CDR3: CAISGEQGANQPQHF. DNA of the CDR3: TGTGCCATCAGTGGGGAACAGGGGGCAAATCAGCCCCAGCATTTT.